Listed below are T cell receptor beta chains from one sample, sequenced in a study of blood T cell repertoires in COVID-19. TCRdb's copy holds only in-frame clones and misses some; the assay was immunoSEQ multiplex PCR. The data contain around 200,000 clones, about 86% of them seen just once; the ten biggest clones take up roughly 4.5%. Sequenced input: PBMCs or T cells enriched from blood (not recorded which). Receptors originate from a woman aged 30 to 39 who had been exposed to COVID-19. CDR3s leave out the opening cysteine and the closing phenylalanine or tryptophan.

>TRBJ2-7|TRBV5-1
ASSSGSNSAQAYEQY
>TRBJ2-1|TRBV5-1
ASSELAGGPYNEQF
>TRBJ1-2|TRBV6-5
ASIRLPGQGYRYT
>TRBJ2-5|TRBV5-1
ASSPSGGALRETQY
>TRBJ1-2|TRBV5-5
ASSLQGTPDYT
>TRBJ1-5|TRBV5-1
ASSLEGRQGQPQH
>TRBJ2-7|TRBV5-1
ASSLLNEQY
>TRBJ2-2|TRBV6-4
ASSSEGGAGELF
>TRBJ2-3|TRBV27
ASSFARTSTDTQY
>TRBJ1-5|TRBV7-2
ASSLGYQGGRPQH
>TRBJ1-5|TRBV5-1
ASSLSGDGNQPQH
>TRBJ2-2|TRBV12-5
ASGLHQGDANTGELF
>TRBJ2-2|TRBV24-1
ATSDRGLGELF
>TRBJ2-3|TRBV9
ASSVESSGGVPSTDTQY
>TRBJ1-1|TRBV6-5
ASSPGVDRGTEAF
>TRBJ2-7|TRBV10-3
AISESGHGSYEQY
>TRBJ1-4|TRBV9
ASSVGGGSGEKLF
>TRBJ1-3|TRBV4-2
ASSQGGLYGNTIY
>TRBJ2-1|TRBV18
ASSPPKSSEGNEQF
>TRBJ2-2|TRBV2
ASRRLAGGANTGELF
>TRBJ1-6|TRBV5-1
ASSSSTTGANSPLH
>TRBJ1-2|TRBV9
ASSVTGGSGYT
>TRBJ2-5|TRBV7-3
ASSLAGQGKETQY
>TRBJ1-1|TRBV4-2
ASSQVGAGVNTEAF
>TRBJ2-3|TRBV5-4
ASSLVGGGGYTDTQY
>TRBJ1-2|TRBV19
ASSPSGDYGYT
>TRBJ1-2|TRBV30
AWSRQGEVYGYT
>TRBJ2-3|TRBV7-6
ASSGWDRRTDTQY
>TRBJ2-7|TRBV5-1
ASSLDPGRGGYEQY
>TRBJ2-5|TRBV29-1
SVEPAEKETQY
>TRBJ2-5|TRBV5-1
ASSLGLAGALGETQY
>TRBJ2-3|TRBV14
ASSQARADTQY
>TRBJ2-4|TRBV27
ASSLDGQLAHIQY
>TRBJ1-5|TRBV12-3/TRBV12-4
ASSTPGNQPQH
>TRBJ1-2|TRBV4-1
ASSQDRDVNRGVGYT
>TRBJ1-5|TRBV19
ASSIVATGYSNQPQH
>TRBJ1-5|TRBV11-2
ASSLGGYNQPQH